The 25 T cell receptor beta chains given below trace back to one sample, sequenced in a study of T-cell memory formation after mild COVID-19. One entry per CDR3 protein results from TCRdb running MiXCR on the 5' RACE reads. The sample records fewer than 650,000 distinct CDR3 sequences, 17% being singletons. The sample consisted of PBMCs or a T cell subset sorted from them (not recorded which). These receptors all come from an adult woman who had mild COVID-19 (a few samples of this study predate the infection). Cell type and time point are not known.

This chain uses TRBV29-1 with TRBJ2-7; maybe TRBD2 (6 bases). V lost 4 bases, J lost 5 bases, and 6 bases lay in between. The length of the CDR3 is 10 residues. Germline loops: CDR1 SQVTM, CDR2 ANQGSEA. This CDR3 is CSVGRDEQYF. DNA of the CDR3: TGCAGCGTTGGGAGGGACGAGCAGTACTTC.

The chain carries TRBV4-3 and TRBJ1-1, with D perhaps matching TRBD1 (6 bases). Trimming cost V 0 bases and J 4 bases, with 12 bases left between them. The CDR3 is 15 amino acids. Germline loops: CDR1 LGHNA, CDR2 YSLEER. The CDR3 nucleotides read TGCGCCAGCAGCCAAGACCAGGGGAGGGCCACTGAAGCTTTCTTT. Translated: CASSQDQGRATEAFF.

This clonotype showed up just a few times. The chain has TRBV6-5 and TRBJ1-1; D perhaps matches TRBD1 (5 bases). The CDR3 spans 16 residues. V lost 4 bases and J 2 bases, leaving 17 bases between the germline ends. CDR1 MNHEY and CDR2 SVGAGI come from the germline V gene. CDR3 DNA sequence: TGTGCCAGCAGTTTAAACACCGGGACCTACAACACTGAAGCTTTCTTT. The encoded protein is CASSLNTGTYNTEAFF.

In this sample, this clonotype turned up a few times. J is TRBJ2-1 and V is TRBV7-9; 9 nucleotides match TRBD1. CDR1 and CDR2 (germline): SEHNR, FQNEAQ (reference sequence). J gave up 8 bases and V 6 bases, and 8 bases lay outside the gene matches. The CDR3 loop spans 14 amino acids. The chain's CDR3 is CASSRQGVMDEQFF. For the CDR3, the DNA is TGTGCCAGCAGTAGACAGGGGGTGATGGATGAGCAGTTCTTC.

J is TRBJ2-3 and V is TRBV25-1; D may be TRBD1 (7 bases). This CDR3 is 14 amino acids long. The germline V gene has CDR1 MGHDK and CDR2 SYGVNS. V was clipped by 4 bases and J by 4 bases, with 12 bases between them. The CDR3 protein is CASSGQGGPDTQYF. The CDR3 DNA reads TGTGCCAGCAGTGGCCAGGGGGGACCAGATACGCAGTATTTT. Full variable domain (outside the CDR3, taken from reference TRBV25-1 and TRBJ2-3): EADIYQTPRYLVIGTGKKITLECSQTMGHDKMYWYQQDPGMELHLIHYSYGVNSTEKGDLSSESTVSRIRTEHFPLTLESARPSHTSQYLCASSGQGGPDTQYFGPGTRLTVL.

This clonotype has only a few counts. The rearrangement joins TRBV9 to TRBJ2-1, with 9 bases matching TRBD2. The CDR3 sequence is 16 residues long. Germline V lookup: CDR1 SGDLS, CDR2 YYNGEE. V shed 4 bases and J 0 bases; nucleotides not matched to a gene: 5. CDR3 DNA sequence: TGTGCCAGCAGCCCTCTAGCGGGAACCTCCTACAATGAGCAGTTCTTC. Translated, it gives CASSPLAGTSYNEQFF. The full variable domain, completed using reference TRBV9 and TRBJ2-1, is DSGVTQTPKHLITATGQRVTLRCSPRSGDLSVYWYQQSLDQGLQFLIQYYNGEERAKGNILERFSAQQFPDLHSELNLSSLELGDSALYFCASSPLAGTSYNEQFFGPGTRLTVL.

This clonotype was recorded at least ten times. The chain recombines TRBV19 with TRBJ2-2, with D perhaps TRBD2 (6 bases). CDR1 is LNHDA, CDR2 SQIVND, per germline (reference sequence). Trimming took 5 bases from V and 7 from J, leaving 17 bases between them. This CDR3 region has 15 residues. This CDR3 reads CASSPGTFLLGELFF. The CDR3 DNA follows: TGTGCCAGTAGTCCCGGGACTTTCTTACTCGGGGAGCTGTTTTTT.

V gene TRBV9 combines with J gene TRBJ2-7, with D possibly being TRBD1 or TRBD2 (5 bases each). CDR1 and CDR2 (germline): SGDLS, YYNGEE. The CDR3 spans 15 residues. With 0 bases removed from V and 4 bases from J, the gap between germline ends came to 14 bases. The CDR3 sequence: CASSVVGEKGYEQYF. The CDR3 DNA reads TGTGCCAGCAGCGTAGTGGGGGAGAAGGGGTACGAGCAGTACTTC.

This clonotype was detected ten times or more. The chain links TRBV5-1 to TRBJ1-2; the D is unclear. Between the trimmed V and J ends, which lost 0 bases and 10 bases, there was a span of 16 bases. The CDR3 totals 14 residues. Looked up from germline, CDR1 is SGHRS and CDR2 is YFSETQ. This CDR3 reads CASSLVAGTSLYTF. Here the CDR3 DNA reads TGCGCCAGCAGCTTGGTGGCTGGAACCTCTCTCTACACCTTC.

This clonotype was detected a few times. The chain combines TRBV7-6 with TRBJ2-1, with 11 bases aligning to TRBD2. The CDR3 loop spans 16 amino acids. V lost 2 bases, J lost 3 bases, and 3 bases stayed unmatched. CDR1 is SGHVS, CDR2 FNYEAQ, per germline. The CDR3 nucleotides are TGTGCCAGCAGCTTAATGACTAGCGGGGTCTACAATGAGCAGTTCTTC. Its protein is CASSLMTSGVYNEQFF.

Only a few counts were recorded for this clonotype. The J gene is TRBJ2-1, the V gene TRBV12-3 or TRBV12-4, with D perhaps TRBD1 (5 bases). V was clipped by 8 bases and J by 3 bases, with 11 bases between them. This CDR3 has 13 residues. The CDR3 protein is CASCRDNYNEQFF. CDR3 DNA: TGTGCCAGCTGCAGGGATAACTACAATGAGCAGTTCTTC.

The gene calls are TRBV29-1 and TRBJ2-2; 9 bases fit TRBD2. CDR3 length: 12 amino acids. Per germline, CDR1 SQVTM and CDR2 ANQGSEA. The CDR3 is CVGGRATGELFF. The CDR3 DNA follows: TGCGTAGGCGGGAGGGCCACCGGGGAGCTGTTTTTT.

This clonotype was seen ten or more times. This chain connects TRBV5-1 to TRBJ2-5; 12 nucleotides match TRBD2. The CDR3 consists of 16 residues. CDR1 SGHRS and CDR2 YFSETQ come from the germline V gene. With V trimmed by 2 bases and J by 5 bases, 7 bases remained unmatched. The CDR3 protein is CASSFLRLAGVETQYF. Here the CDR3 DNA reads TGCGCCAGCAGCTTCCTCCGACTAGCGGGAGTGGAGACCCAGTACTTC.

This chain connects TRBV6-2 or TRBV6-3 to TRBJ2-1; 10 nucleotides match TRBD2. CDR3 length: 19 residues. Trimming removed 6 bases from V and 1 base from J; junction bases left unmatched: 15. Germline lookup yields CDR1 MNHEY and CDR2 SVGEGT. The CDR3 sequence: CASSPPVAGGRSSYNEQFF. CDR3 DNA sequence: TGTGCCAGCAGCCCACCCGTAGCGGGAGGCCGTAGTTCCTACAATGAGCAGTTCTTC.

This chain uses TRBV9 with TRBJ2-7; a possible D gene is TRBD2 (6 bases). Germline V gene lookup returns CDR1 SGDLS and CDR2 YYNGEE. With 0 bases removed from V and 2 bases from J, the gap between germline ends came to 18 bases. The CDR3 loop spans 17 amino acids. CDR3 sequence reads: CASSVAALGDSPYEQYF. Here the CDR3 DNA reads TGTGCCAGCAGCGTAGCAGCCCTGGGGGACTCTCCCTACGAGCAGTACTTC.

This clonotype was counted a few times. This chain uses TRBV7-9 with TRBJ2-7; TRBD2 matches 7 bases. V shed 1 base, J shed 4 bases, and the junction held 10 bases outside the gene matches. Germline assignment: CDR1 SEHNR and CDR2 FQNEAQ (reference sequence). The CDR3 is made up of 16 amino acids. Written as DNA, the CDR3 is TGTGCCAGCAGCTTAGAGATCGGGGGGAATGGGTACGAGCAGTACTTC. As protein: CASSLEIGGNGYEQYF.

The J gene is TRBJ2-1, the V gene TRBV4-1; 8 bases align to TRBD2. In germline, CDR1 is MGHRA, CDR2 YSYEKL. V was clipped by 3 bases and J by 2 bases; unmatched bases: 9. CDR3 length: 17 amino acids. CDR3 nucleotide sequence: TGCGCCAGCAGCCATTTCCCCAGCGGGAGAGCCTACAATGAGCAGTTCTTC. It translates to CASSHFPSGRAYNEQFF.

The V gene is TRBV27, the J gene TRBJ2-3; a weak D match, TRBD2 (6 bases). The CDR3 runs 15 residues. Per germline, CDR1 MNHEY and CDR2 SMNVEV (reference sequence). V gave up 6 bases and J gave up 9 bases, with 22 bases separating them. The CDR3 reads CASRSWRGPGRTQYF. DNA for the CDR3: TGTGCCAGCAGATCGTGGCGGGGTCCTGGGAGAACGCAGTATTTT.

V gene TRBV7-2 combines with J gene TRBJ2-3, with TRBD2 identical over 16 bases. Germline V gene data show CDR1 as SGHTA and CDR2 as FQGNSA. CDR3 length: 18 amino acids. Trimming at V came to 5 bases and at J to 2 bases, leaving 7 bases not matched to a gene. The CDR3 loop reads CASSLGLAGGHLTDTQYF. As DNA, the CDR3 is TGTGCCAGCAGCCTGGGACTAGCGGGAGGGCATCTCACAGATACGCAGTATTTT. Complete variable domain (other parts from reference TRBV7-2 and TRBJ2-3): GAGVSQSPSNKVTEKGKDVELRCDPISGHTALYWYRQSLGQGLEFLIYFQGNSAPDKSGLPSDRFSAERTGGSVSTLTIQRTQQEDSAVYLCASSLGLAGGHLTDTQYFGPGTRLTVL.

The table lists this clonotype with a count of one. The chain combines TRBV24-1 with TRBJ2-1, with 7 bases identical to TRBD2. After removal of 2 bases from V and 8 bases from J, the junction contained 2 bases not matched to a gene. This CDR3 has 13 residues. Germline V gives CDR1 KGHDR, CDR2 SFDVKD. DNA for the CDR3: TGTGCCACCAGTGATTCGGGAGGCCATGAGCAGTTCTTC. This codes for CATSDSGGHEQFF.

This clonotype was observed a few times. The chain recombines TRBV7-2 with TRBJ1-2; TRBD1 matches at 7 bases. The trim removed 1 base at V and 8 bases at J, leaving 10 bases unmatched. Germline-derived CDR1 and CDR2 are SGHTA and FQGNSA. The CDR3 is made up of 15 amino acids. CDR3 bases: TGTGCCAGCAGCTTAGAACGAGAGGGGGCGGGCGGCTACACCTTC. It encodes CASSLEREGAGGYTF.

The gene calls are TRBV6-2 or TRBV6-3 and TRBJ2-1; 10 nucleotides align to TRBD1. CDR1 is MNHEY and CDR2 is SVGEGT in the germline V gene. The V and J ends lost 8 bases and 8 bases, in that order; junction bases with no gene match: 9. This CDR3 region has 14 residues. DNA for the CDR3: TGTGCCAGCCAAGGGACAGGGGTTGTACATGAGCAGTTCTTC. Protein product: CASQGTGVVHEQFF.

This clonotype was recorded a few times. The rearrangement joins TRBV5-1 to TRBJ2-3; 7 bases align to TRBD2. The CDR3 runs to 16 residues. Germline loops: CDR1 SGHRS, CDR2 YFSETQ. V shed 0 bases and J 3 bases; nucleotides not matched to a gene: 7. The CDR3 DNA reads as TGCGCCAGCAGCTTGGATGGGAGGGGAGGAACAGATACGCAGTATTTT. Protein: CASSLDGRGGTDTQYF. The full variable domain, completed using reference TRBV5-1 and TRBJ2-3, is KAGVTQTPRYLIKTRGQQVTLSCSPISGHRSVSWYQQTPGQGLQFLFEYFSETQRNKGNFPGRFSGRQFSNSRSEMNVSTLELGDSALYLCASSLDGRGGTDTQYFGPGTRLTVL.

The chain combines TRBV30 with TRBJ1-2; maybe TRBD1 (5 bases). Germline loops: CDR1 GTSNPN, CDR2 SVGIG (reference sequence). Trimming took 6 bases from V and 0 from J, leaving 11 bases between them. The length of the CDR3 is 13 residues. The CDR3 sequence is CACPGAANYGYTF. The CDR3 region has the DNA TGTGCCTGCCCCGGGGCTGCTAACTATGGCTACACCTTC.

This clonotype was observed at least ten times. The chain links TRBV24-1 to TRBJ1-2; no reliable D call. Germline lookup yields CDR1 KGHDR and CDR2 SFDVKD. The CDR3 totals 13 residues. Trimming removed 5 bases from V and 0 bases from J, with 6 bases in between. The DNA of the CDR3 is TGTGCCACCAGTGCCACTTCTAACTATGGCTACACCTTC. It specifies CATSATSNYGYTF.